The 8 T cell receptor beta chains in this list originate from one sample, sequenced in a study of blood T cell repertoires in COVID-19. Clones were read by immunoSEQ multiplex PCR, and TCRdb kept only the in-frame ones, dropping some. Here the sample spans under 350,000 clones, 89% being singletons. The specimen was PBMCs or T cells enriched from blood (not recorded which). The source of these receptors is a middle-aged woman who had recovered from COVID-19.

The CDR3 sequence is CASSQIGSGRVYEQYF. CDR3 nucleotide sequence: TGCGCCAGCAGCCAGATAGGCAGCGGGAGGGTATACGAGCAGTACTTC. The V and J genes are TRBV4-1 and TRBJ2-7, with 10 bases matching TRBD2. V gave up 3 bases and J gave up 4 bases; unmatched junction bases: 9. CDR3 size: 16 residues. Germline values: CDR1 MGHRA, CDR2 YSYEKL.

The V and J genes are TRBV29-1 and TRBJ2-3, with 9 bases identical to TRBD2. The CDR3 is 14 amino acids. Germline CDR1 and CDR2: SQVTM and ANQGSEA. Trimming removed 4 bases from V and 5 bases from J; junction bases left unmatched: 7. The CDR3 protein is CSVVAGGAGDTQYF. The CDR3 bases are TGCAGCGTTGTCGCGGGGGGGGCGGGAGATACGCAGTATTTT.

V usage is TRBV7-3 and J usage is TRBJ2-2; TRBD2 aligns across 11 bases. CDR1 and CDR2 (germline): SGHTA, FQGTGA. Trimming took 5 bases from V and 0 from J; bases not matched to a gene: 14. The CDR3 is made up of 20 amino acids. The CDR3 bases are TGTGCCAGCAGCCCCTTAGCGGGAGGGCCCCGGTTCGCGAACACCGGGGAGCTGTTTTTT. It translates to CASSPLAGGPRFANTGELFF.

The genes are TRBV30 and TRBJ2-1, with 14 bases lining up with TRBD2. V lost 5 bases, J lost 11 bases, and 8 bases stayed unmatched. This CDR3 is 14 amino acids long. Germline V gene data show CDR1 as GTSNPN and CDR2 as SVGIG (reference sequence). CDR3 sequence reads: CAWGGTSGGKQQFF. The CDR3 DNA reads TGTGCCTGGGGCGGGACTAGCGGGGGAAAACAGCAGTTCTTC.

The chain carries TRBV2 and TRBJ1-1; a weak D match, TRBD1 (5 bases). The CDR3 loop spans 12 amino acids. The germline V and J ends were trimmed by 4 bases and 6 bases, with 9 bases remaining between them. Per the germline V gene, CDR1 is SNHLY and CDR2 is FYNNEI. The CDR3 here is CASSGWGPEAFF. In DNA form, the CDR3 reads TGTGCCAGCAGTGGGTGGGGCCCTGAAGCTTTCTTT. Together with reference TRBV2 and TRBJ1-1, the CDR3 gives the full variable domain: EPEVTQTPSHQVTQMGQEVILRCVPISNHLYFYWYRQILGQKVEFLVSFYNNEISEKSEIFDDQFSVERPDGSNFTLKIRSTKLEDSAMYFCASSGWGPEAFFGQGTRLTVV.

The CDR3 reads CASSTYGTPSSRGNQPQHF. The CDR3 nucleotides read TGTGCCAGCAGCACCTACGGGACACCCTCCTCTCGGGGCAATCAGCCCCAGCATTTT. The chain uses TRBV5-6 and TRBJ1-5; TRBD1 might be the D (6 bases). CDR1 is SGHDT and CDR2 is YYEEEE in the germline V gene. This CDR3 contains 19 residues. V shed 4 bases and J shed 2 bases, with 25 bases lying between them.

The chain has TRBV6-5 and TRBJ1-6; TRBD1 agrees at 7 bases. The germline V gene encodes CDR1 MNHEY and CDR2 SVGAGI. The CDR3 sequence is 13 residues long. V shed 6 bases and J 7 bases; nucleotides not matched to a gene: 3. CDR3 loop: CASSQTGNSPLHF. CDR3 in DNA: TGTGCCAGCAGCCAGACAGGGAATTCACCCCTCCACTTT.

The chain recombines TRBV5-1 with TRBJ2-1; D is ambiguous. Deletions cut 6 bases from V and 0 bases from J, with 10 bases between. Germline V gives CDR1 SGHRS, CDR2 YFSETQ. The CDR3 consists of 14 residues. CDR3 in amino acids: CASTPRSSYNEQFF. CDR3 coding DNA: TGCGCCAGCACCCCGCGGAGCTCCTACAATGAGCAGTTCTTC.